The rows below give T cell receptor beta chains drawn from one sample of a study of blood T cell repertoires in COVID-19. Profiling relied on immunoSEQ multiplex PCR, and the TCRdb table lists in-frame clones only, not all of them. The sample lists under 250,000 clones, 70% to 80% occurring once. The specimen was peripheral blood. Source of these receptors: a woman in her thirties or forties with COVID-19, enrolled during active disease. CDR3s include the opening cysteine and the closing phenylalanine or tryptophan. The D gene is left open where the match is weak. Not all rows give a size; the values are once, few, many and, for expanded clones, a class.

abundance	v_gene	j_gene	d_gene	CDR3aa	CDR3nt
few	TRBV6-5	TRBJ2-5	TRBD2	CASRPGLAEETQYF	TGTGCCAGCAGGCCGGGACTAGCGGAAGAGACCCAGTACTTC
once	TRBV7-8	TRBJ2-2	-	CASSLAPLIAERIGELFF	TGTGCCAGCAGCTTAGCCCCATTGATAGCGGAACGAATCGGGGAGCTGTTTTTT
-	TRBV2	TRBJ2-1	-	CASSDSGTYNEQFF	TGTGCCAGCAGTGATTCCGGGACCTACAATGAGCAGTTCTTC
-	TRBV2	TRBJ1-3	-	CASSELATVSGNTIYF	TGTGCCAGCAGTGAATTGGCCACCGTCTCTGGAAACACCATATATTTT
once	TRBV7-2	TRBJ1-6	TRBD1	CASIDRVGGSPLHF	TGTGCCAGCATCGACAGGGTCGGCGGTTCACCCCTCCACTTT
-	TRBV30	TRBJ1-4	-	CAWTGGLGSEKLFF	TGTGCCTGGACTGGGGGGTTAGGATCAGAAAAACTGTTTTTT
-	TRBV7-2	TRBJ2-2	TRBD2	CASTPHSGGATGELFF	TGTGCCAGCACCCCGCATAGCGGGGGGGCCACCGGGGAGCTGTTTTTT
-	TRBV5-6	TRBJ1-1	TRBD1	CASRTGTVNTEAFF	TGTGCCAGCAGGACCGGGACAGTGAACACTGAAGCTTTCTTT
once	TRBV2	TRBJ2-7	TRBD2	CASRIGLAGGFEQYF	TGTGCCAGCAGGATAGGACTAGCGGGAGGTTTCGAGCAGTACTTC
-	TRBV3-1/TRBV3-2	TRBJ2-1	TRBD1	CASSRDRGLSEQFF	TGTGCCAGCAGCCGGGACAGGGGGCTGAGTGAGCAGTTCTTC
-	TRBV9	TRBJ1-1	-	CASSGGGNTEAFF	TGTGCCAGCAGCGGCGGCGGGAACACTGAAGCTTTCTTT